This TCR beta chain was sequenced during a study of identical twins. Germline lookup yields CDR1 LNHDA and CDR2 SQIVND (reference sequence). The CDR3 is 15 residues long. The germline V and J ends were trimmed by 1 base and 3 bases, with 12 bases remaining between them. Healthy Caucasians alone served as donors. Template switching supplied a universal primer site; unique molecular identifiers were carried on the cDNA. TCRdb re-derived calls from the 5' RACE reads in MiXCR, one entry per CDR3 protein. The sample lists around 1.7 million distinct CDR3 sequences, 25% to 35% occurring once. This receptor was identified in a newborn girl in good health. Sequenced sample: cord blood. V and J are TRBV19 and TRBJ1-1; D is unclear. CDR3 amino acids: CASSIGLRRDTEAFF. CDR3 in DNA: TGTGCCAGTAGTATAGGTTTAAGAAGGGACACTGAAGCTTTCTTT.